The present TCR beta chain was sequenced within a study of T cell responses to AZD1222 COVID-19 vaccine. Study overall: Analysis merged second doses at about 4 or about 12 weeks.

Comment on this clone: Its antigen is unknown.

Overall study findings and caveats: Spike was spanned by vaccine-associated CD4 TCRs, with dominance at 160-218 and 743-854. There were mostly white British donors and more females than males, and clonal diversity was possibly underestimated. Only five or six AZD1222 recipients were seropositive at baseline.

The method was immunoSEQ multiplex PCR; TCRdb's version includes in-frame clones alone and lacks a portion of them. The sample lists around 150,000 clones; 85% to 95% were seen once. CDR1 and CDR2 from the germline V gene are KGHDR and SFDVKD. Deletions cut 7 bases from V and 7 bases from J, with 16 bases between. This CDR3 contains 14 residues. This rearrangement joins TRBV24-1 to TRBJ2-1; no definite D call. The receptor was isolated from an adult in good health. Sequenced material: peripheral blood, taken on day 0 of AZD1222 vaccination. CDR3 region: CATSKRSDVNEQFF. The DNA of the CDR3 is TGTGCCACCAGCAAGAGATCGGACGTGAATGAGCAGTTCTTC.